These 11 T cell receptor beta chains were sequenced from one sample in a study of technical replicates of blood from four donors (dated by TCRdb to between 2016 and 2019). The library relied on the immunoSEQ multiplex PCR assay. Held by TCRdb, this immuneACCESS table contains in-frame sequences only and omits some clones. Under half of the omission traces to an unresolved V gene where checked; the cause of the rest is unknown. The sample yields 99,000 or so clones; roughly 96% were counted once. More than 0.2% of the sample belongs to the ten largest clones. The sequenced sample was T cells isolated from PBMCs. These receptor sequences come from a human donor in good health.

This chain joins TRBV6-4 and TRBJ2-1, with D unresolved. V dropped 6 bases and J dropped 0 bases, with 9 bases sitting between them. In germline, CDR1 is MRHNA, CDR2 SNTAGT. This CDR3 is built from 14 residues. DNA of the CDR3: TGTGCCAGCAGACAGAGTACCTCCTACAATGAGCAGTTCTTC. Amino acid sequence: CASRQSTSYNEQFF.

DNA for the CDR3: TGTGCCAGCAGCGTAGGGTCTAGCGGGGCTGGCGATACGCAGTATTTT. It is translated as CASSVGSSGAGDTQYF. The chain links TRBV9 to TRBJ2-3, with 9 nucleotides matching TRBD2. The germline CDR1 and CDR2 sequences are SGDLS and YYNGEE. V shed 0 bases and J 6 bases; nucleotides not matched to a gene: 8. The CDR3 is 16 residues long.

The chain couples TRBV4-1 to TRBJ2-1; D is unresolved. CDR1 and CDR2 from the germline V gene are MGHRA and YSYEKL. There are 17 residues in the CDR3. The V end was cut by 1 base, the J end by 0 bases, with 13 bases between. This chain's CDR3 is CASSQGSWQISYNEQFF. The CDR3 bases are TGCGCCAGCAGCCAAGGCTCCTGGCAGATCTCCTACAATGAGCAGTTCTTC.

This sequence joins TRBV5-1 and TRBJ2-5, with 7 bases matching TRBD2. J lost 2 bases, V lost 4 bases, and 2 bases had no gene match. This CDR3 contains 13 residues. CDR1 and CDR2 (germline): SGHRS, YFSETQ. The CDR3: CASSGGGQETQYF. In DNA, the CDR3 is TGCGCCAGCAGCGGGGGGGGACAAGAGACCCAGTACTTC.

The CDR3 DNA reads as TGTGCCAGCAGCGTCATCACAGATACGCAGTATTTT. The encoded protein is CASSVITDTQYF. The rearrangement joins TRBV7-9 to TRBJ2-3; D remains unclear. The CDR3 runs to 12 residues. Germline V gene sequence: CDR1 SEHNR, CDR2 FQNEAQ (reference sequence). V was clipped by 5 bases and J by 2 bases, with 5 bases between them.

The rearrangement links TRBV6-4 to TRBJ2-1; D perhaps matches TRBD2 (6 bases). CDR1 MRHNA and CDR2 SNTAGT come from the germline V gene. The CDR3 runs 15 residues. V was clipped by 9 bases and J by 2 bases, with 17 bases between them. DNA of the CDR3: TGTGCCAGTACGCCCGAGCGGGCTCCCTACAATGAGCAGTTCTTC. Translating gives CASTPERAPYNEQFF.

This rearrangement joins TRBV2 to TRBJ1-3, with D unclear. The CDR3 totals 15 residues. Germline loops: CDR1 SNHLY, CDR2 FYNNEI. V lost 10 bases and J 0 bases, leaving 16 bases between the germline ends. The CDR3 protein is CATRQAFRSGNTIYF. The CDR3 DNA follows: TGTGCCACTAGGCAAGCCTTCCGCTCTGGAAACACCATATATTTT.

The J gene is TRBJ2-7, the V gene TRBV2; no firm D call. CDR1 is SNHLY, CDR2 FYNNEI, per germline. Trimming took off 4 bases at V and 2 bases at J, with 9 bases between the two ends. This CDR3 comprises 13 residues. CDR3 sequence (DNA): TGTGCCAGCAGTGTGGCGGCGACCTACGAGCAGTACTTC. Residues: CASSVAATYEQYF.

This clone occurred once. The chain employs TRBV5-1 and TRBJ1-6; D is possibly TRBD1 (5 bases). This CDR3 comprises 15 residues. The germline gives CDR1 SGHRS, CDR2 YFSETQ. The V gene lost 4 bases and the J gene lost 8 bases, with 16 bases spanning the gap. CDR3 DNA: TGCGCCAGCAGCCTGGCGGGGGTAGGGTATTCACCCCTCCACTTT. This gives the protein CASSLAGVGYSPLHF.

The chain employs TRBV7-9 and TRBJ2-2, with 10 bases matching TRBD2. Unmatched junction bases numbered 12, after V lost 3 bases and J lost 2 bases. CDR3 length: 19 amino acids. Germline V gene data show CDR1 as SEHNR and CDR2 as FQNEAQ (reference sequence). The chain's CDR3 is CASSFDLFPSGSNTGELFF. CDR3 in DNA: TGTGCCAGCAGCTTCGATCTTTTCCCTAGCGGGAGTAACACCGGGGAGCTGTTTTTT.

This chain uses TRBV20-1 with TRBJ1-1; D is unresolved. Trimming removed 7 bases from V and 6 bases from J, with 9 bases in between. CDR1 DFQATT and CDR2 SNEGSKA come from the germline V gene (reference sequence). This CDR3 contains 10 residues. The CDR3: CSVSRAEAFF. The DNA for the CDR3 is TGCAGTGTTTCCCGCGCTGAAGCTTTCTTT.